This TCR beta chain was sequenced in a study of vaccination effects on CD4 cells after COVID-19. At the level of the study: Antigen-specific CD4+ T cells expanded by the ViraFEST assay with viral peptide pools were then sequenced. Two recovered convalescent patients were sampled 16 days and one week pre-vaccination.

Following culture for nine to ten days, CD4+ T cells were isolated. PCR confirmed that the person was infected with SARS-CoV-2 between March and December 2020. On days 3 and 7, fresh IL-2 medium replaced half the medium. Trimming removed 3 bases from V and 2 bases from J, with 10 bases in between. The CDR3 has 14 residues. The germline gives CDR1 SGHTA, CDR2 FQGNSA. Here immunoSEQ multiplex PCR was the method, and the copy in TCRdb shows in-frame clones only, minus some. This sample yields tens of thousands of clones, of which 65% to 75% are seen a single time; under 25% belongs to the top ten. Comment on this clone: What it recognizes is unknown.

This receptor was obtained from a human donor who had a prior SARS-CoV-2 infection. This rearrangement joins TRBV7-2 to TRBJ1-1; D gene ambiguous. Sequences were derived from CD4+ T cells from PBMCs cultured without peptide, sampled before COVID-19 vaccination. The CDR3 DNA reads TGTGCCAGCAGCTTGAACGGGAGAAACACTGAAGCTTTCTTT. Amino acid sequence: CASSLNGRNTEAFF.